Below, 24 T cell receptor beta chains from the same sample are listed, as sequenced in a study of CD8 T cells in Susac syndrome. It was with random hexamers that roughly 0.5 to 1 ug RNA was reverse transcribed. TCRdb used MiXCR to reprocess the immunoSEQ multiplex PCR reads, holding one entry per CDR3 protein. The table has approximately 110,000 distinct CDR3 sequences, 90% to 95% seen once. Sequencing used CD4+ T cells from PBMCs. Receptors originate from a human donor in good health.

The chain couples TRBV4-3 to TRBJ2-2, with D unresolved. Germline V gives CDR1 LGHNA, CDR2 YSLEER. The CDR3 totals 12 residues. Between the trimmed V and J ends, which lost 7 bases and 8 bases, there was a span of 11 bases. The chain's CDR3 is CASKPPIGELFF. The CDR3 DNA sequence: TGCGCCAGCAAACCCCCTATAGGGGAGCTGTTTTTT.

The chain recombines TRBV19 with TRBJ2-5; a weak D match, TRBD2 (5 bases). Trimming left V 3 bases short and J 1 base short, with 12 bases between. The CDR3 totals 15 residues. Germline V CDR1 and CDR2: LNHDA, SQIVND (reference sequence). The CDR3 reads CASSIGGAAQETQYF. CDR3 DNA: TGTGCCAGTAGTATCGGAGGAGCAGCCCAAGAGACCCAGTACTTC.

The rearrangement uses TRBV19 and TRBJ2-6, with a tentative D call TRBD1 (5 bases). CDR1 and CDR2 from the germline V gene are LNHDA and SQIVND (reference sequence). The V gene lost 1 base and the J gene lost 2 bases, with 15 bases spanning the gap. CDR3 length equals 18 residues. The CDR3 protein is CASSIVGRVSTGANVLTF. CDR3 in DNA: TGTGCCAGTAGTATAGTAGGCAGGGTCTCAACTGGGGCCAACGTCCTGACTTTC.

The rearrangement joins TRBV14 to TRBJ2-7; D is unclear. The CDR3 length is 13 residues. CDR1 SGHDN and CDR2 FVKESK come from the germline V gene. The V gene lost 8 bases and the J gene lost 2 bases, with 13 bases spanning the gap. CDR3: CASESGLPYEQYF. The CDR3 DNA reads TGTGCCAGCGAGTCCGGTTTGCCCTACGAGCAGTACTTC.

This rearrangement joins TRBV27 to TRBJ1-2, with D tentatively TRBD1 (5 bases). This CDR3 comprises 16 residues. Germline V gene lookup returns CDR1 MNHEY and CDR2 SMNVEV (reference sequence). Trimming pared 0 bases from V and 3 bases from J, leaving 14 bases between. The CDR3 DNA sequence: TGTGCCAGCAGTTTATCGAACCGGGACGGCTACTATGGCTACACCTTC. Its protein product is CASSLSNRDGYYGYTF.

In DNA, the CDR3 is TGTGCCAGCAGCCAAGACCCACTAGGCTACAATGAGCAGTTCTTC. This translates into CASSQDPLGYNEQFF. This sequence joins TRBV3-1 and TRBJ2-1; D possibly corresponds to TRBD2 (5 bases). V was shortened by 0 bases and J by 3 bases, with 9 bases between the two germline ends. This CDR3 has 15 amino acids. Germline CDR1 LGHDT, CDR2 YNNKEL (reference sequence).

The rearrangement links TRBV19 to TRBJ1-3; unclear D gene. The CDR3 loop spans 13 amino acids. Between the trimmed V and J ends, which lost 11 bases and 2 bases, there was a span of 13 bases. Germline V gene lookup returns CDR1 LNHDA and CDR2 SQIVND (reference sequence). Written as DNA, the CDR3 is TGTGCCTCCGCTCGGGTGACTGGAAACACCATATATTTT. Amino acid sequence: CASARVTGNTIYF.

The rearrangement uses TRBV18 and TRBJ2-5; TRBD1 aligns across 7 bases. Per the germline V gene, CDR1 is KGHSH and CDR2 is LQKENI. V was pared by 3 bases and J by 6 bases, with 10 bases of the junction left unmatched. The CDR3 has 15 amino acids. The CDR3 region is CASSPATGVPKTQYF. The CDR3 DNA follows: TGTGCCAGCTCACCGGCAACAGGGGTTCCCAAGACCCAGTACTTC. Using reference TRBV18 and TRBJ2-5 for the parts outside the CDR3, the full variable domain is NAGVMQNPRHLVRRRGQEARLRCSPMKGHSHVYWYRQLPEEGLKFMVYLQKENIIDESGMPKERFSAEFPKEGPSILRIQQVVRGDSAAYFCASSPATGVPKTQYFGPGTRLLVL.

The chain is built from TRBV20-1 and TRBJ2-1, with TRBD2 matching 10 bases. From germline, CDR1 is DFQATT and CDR2 SNEGSKA (reference sequence). V was clipped by 1 base and J by 7 bases; unmatched bases: 4. This CDR3 comprises 14 residues. CDR3 sequence (DNA): TGCAGTGCTAGAGTTGCTAGCGGGAGTAATGAGCAGTTCTTC. It yields the protein CSARVASGSNEQFF.

Only one count was recorded for this clonotype. The CDR3 coding sequence is TGCGCCAGCAGCTTGGTCAGGATGGGCACTGAAGCTTTCTTT. Translating gives CASSLVRMGTEAFF. V is TRBV5-1 and J is TRBJ1-1; D remains unclear. Trimming stripped 0 bases from V and 4 bases from J, with 10 bases between. Per the germline V gene, CDR1 is SGHRS and CDR2 is YFSETQ. The CDR3 runs to 14 residues.

The chain employs TRBV29-1 and TRBJ1-1; 7 nucleotides align to TRBD1. V was pared by 5 bases and J by 6 bases, with 6 bases of the junction left unmatched. The CDR3 totals 12 residues. Germline-derived CDR1 and CDR2 are SQVTM and ANQGSEA. Written as DNA, the CDR3 is TGCAGCGTTAACAGGGGAGGGTCTGAAGCTTTCTTT. The encoded protein is CSVNRGGSEAFF.

The chain carries TRBV7-9 and TRBJ2-5, with 9 bases identical to TRBD2. CDR3 size: 17 residues. The V and J ends lost 0 bases and 2 bases, in that order; junction bases with no gene match: 7. Germline CDR1 is SEHNR and CDR2 is FQNEAQ (reference sequence). The CDR3 protein is CASSLAYLAGVQETQYF. For the CDR3, the DNA is TGTGCCAGCAGCTTAGCGTATTTAGCGGGGGTTCAAGAGACCCAGTACTTC.

This chain links TRBV6-1 with TRBJ1-5; D perhaps matches TRBD1 (5 bases). The V end was cut by 6 bases, the J end by 0 bases, with 15 bases between. Germline V gene data show CDR1 as MNHNS and CDR2 as SASEGT. The CDR3 extends over 16 amino acids. CDR3 sequence (DNA): TGTGCCAGCAGCCCCCGGGGGGGGTATAGCAATCAGCCCCAGCATTTT. This translates into CASSPRGGYSNQPQHF.

The chain combines TRBV14 with TRBJ2-7; the D gene could be TRBD1 or TRBD2 (6 bases each). This CDR3 region has 13 residues. The V end was cut by 3 bases, the J end by 7 bases, with 13 bases between. Germline CDR1 reads SGHDN; CDR2 reads FVKESK. The CDR3 coding sequence is TGTGCCAGCAGCCACGGCGGGACATGGGAGCAGTACTTC. It translates to CASSHGGTWEQYF.

This chain joins TRBV2 and TRBJ1-1; 7 positions agree with TRBD1. CDR3 length: 14 residues. Germline CDR1 reads SNHLY; CDR2 reads FYNNEI. V trimming: 4 bases; J trimming: 4 bases; junction bases outside the gene matches: 6. In DNA, the CDR3 is TGTGCCAGCAGTGGACAGGGTCGGGTCACTGAAGCTTTCTTT. Protein: CASSGQGRVTEAFF.

This clonotype was observed a single time. Mismatch with germline at one junction end may stem from a read error. V and J are TRBV30 and TRBJ2-3, with 7 bases identical to TRBD2. The CDR3 sequence is 15 residues long. Germline CDR1 GTSNPN, CDR2 SVGIG (reference sequence). CDR3 DNA sequence: TGTGCCTGGAGCGGCCCGACTAGCAGCAAAGATACGCAGTATTTT. Residues: CAWSGPTSSKDTQYF.

The genes are TRBV27 and TRBJ1-2, with D perhaps matching TRBD1 (5 bases). The CDR3 consists of 14 residues. The germline V gene encodes CDR1 MNHEY and CDR2 SMNVEV (reference sequence). Trimming took 5 bases from V and 4 from J, leaving 14 bases between them. The CDR3 coding sequence is TGTGCCAGCAGTACCCACGGGGGGGGCTATGGCTACACCTTC. Protein sequence: CASSTHGGGYGYTF.

This chain joins TRBV25-1 and TRBJ2-1; D gene ambiguous. This CDR3 has 11 amino acids. V was cut by 5 bases and J by 8 bases, with 7 bases left in between. Germline V CDR1 and CDR2: MGHDK, SYGVNS. The CDR3 DNA reads TGTGCCAGCAGTAGTGTGGATGAGCAGTTCTTC. It yields the protein CASSSVDEQFF.

The chain carries TRBV11-2 and TRBJ2-3; D tentatively fits TRBD1 or TRBD2 (5 bases each). This CDR3 has 14 amino acids. CDR1 and CDR2 from the germline V gene are SGHAT and FQNNGV. V was trimmed by 2 bases and J by 5 bases, leaving 11 bases between them. CDR3 coding DNA: TGTGCCAGCAGCTTATGGCAGGGACGAGATACGCAGTATTTT. This codes for CASSLWQGRDTQYF.

The chain uses TRBV19 and TRBJ1-1, with 8 bases that match TRBD1. Per germline, CDR1 LNHDA and CDR2 SQIVND (reference sequence). This CDR3 comprises 15 residues. V shed 1 base, J shed 1 base, and the junction held 2 bases outside the gene matches. The CDR3 loop is CASSIAGQGNTEAFF. CDR3 coding DNA: TGTGCCAGTAGTATAGCAGGACAGGGGAACACTGAAGCTTTCTTT.

This chain uses TRBV19 with TRBJ2-2, with D perhaps TRBD1 (5 bases). The CDR3 contains 14 residues. Germline loops: CDR1 LNHDA, CDR2 SQIVND (reference sequence). Trimming removed 6 bases from V and 3 bases from J, with 11 bases in between. The CDR3 is CASRPQGDTGELFF. The DNA of the CDR3 is TGTGCCAGTAGACCTCAGGGCGACACCGGGGAGCTGTTTTTT.

The V call is TRBV10-3, the J call TRBJ2-2, with TRBD2 matching over 11 bases. The trim removed 6 bases at V and 4 bases at J, leaving 7 bases unmatched. Germline V gene data show CDR1 as ENHRY and CDR2 as SYGVKD. The CDR3 contains 16 residues. The CDR3 protein is CAIRNSGRGITGELFF. For the CDR3, the DNA is TGTGCCATCAGGAATAGCGGGAGGGGGATCACCGGGGAGCTGTTTTTT.

This clonotype was recorded once. The chain employs TRBV5-1 and TRBJ2-1, with no clear D. The CDR3 spans 16 residues. The V and J ends lost 4 bases and 7 bases respectively, with 21 bases between them. The germline gives CDR1 SGHRS, CDR2 YFSETQ. The CDR3 here is CASSPRKGQGPNEQFF. The CDR3 DNA reads as TGCGCCAGCAGCCCCCGGAAGGGCCAAGGACCAAATGAGCAGTTCTTC.

CDR3 in amino acids: CASSQGLAVNNEQFF. CDR3 DNA sequence: TGTGCCAGCAGCCAAGGGCTAGCGGTAAACAATGAGCAGTTCTTC. The V gene is TRBV3-1, the J gene TRBJ2-1; 7 bases fit TRBD2. Germline CDR1 LGHDT, CDR2 YNNKEL (reference sequence). The V segment lost 1 base and the J segment 5 bases; nucleotides outside the gene matches: 5. The CDR3 contains 15 residues.